A single T cell receptor (beta chain) is shown here with its context. The record originates from a study of blood T cell repertoires in COVID-19. Residents of about two dozen US areas, aged about 18 to 89 years, made up the participants. Original analysis: Estimation of nucleated cell counts was performed using reference gene primer amplification. TCRdb keeps only in-frame clones here, not all; method: immunoSEQ multiplex PCR. The V and J calls and the clone size are those of that table, but D and trimming were determined from the DNA. Among about 160,000 clones listed, 80% were seen once. Germline lookup yields CDR1 SGHRS and CDR2 YFSETQ. The CDR3 is 13 residues long. Trimming took 0 bases from V and 10 from J, leaving 8 bases between them.

The TCR was taken from a woman between 55 and 75 years old who had recovered from COVID-19. This chain links TRBV5-1 with TRBJ1-6; D not resolved. Sequencing was performed on PBMCs or T cells enriched from blood (not recorded which). The CDR3 protein is CASSLAGNSPLHF. The CDR3 region has the DNA TGCGCCAGCAGCTTGGCCGGGAACTCACCCCTCCACTTT.